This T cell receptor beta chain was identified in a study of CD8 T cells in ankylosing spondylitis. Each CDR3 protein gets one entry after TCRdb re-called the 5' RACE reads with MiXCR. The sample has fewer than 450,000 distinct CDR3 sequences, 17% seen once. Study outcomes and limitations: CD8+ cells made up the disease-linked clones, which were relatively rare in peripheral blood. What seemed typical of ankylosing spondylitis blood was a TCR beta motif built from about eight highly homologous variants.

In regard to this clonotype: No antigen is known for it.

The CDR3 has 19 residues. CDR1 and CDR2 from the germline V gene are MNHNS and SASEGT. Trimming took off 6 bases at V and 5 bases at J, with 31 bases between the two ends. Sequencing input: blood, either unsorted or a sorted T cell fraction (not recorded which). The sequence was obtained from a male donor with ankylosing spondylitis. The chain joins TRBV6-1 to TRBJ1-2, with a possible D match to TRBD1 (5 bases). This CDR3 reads CASSPLTSGVREVRYGYTF. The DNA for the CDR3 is TGTGCCAGCAGCCCTCTTACTTCGGGTGTCAGGGAAGTGAGATATGGCTACACCTTC.